These 19 T cell receptor beta chains came from one sample sequenced in a study of CD8+ T cells in alopecia areata. Investigators isolated RNA and reverse transcribed it into cDNA to act as the sequencing template. The data were produced by immunoSEQ multiplex PCR, yet TCRdb's version contains in-frame clones alone and is incomplete. The table records 120,000 or so clones, about 50% of them present only once. Material for sequencing was NKG2D-low CD8+ T cells sorted from blood. The receptors were gathered from a human donor with alopecia areata.

The rearrangement joins TRBV27 to TRBJ2-1; TRBD2 matches 9 bases. V shed 6 bases and J 10 bases; nucleotides not matched to a gene: 19. The germline CDR1 and CDR2 sequences are MNHEY and SMNVEV (reference sequence). The CDR3 spans 17 residues. CDR3 in DNA: TGTGCCAGCAGCCTCACCCCAGGGACTAGCCCATCTCGAGAGCAGTTCTTC. This gives the protein CASSLTPGTSPSREQFF.

The genes are TRBV11-2 and TRBJ1-1, with 9 bases fitting TRBD1. This CDR3 is 12 amino acids long. The J segment lost 8 bases and the V segment lost 5 bases, leaving 3 bases of the junction unmatched. Germline V lookup: CDR1 SGHAT, CDR2 FQNNGV. The CDR3: CASSNDRGEAFF. The CDR3 region has the DNA TGTGCCAGCAGCAATGACAGGGGGGAAGCTTTCTTT.

This chain uses TRBV30 with TRBJ2-7; D perhaps matches TRBD1 (6 bases). From germline, CDR1 is GTSNPN and CDR2 SVGIG (reference sequence). This CDR3 has 12 residues. Trimming pared 2 bases from V and 6 bases from J, leaving 11 bases between. The CDR3 region is CAWSPTDSEQYF. The CDR3 DNA reads TGTGCCTGGAGTCCCACGGACAGCGAGCAGTACTTC.

The chain links TRBV9 to TRBJ2-6; the match to TRBD1 covers 7 bases. Germline V gene data show CDR1 as SGDLS and CDR2 as YYNGEE. This CDR3 is 15 amino acids long. Trimming took 2 bases from V and 4 from J; bases not matched to a gene: 3. Here the CDR3 DNA reads TGTGCCAGCAGCGTGCGGACAGGAGGGGCCAACGTCCTGACTTTC. It codes for CASSVRTGGANVLTF.

J is TRBJ2-1 and V is TRBV14; 9 bases fit TRBD1. Germline values: CDR1 SGHDN, CDR2 FVKESK. The CDR3 loop spans 15 amino acids. V shed 4 bases and J 9 bases; nucleotides not matched to a gene: 10. This CDR3 is CASSPRDRDPGEQFF. The DNA of the CDR3 is TGTGCCAGCAGCCCCCGGGACAGGGACCCAGGTGAGCAGTTCTTC.

The J gene is TRBJ2-5, the V gene TRBV7-9; D uncertain. CDR3 length equals 12 residues. V lost 5 bases and J 3 bases, leaving 7 bases between the germline ends. The germline CDR1 and CDR2 sequences are SEHNR and FQNEAQ (reference sequence). Here the CDR3 DNA reads TGTGCCAGCAGCCGTCGGGAAGAGACCCAGTACTTC. It is translated as CASSRREETQYF.

This clone showed up just a few times. V gene TRBV29-1 combines with J gene TRBJ1-2; tentative D call: TRBD1 (5 bases). V was shortened by 5 bases and J by 5 bases, with 21 bases between the two germline ends. The CDR3 is made up of 15 amino acids. CDR1 and CDR2 (germline): SQVTM, ANQGSEA. CDR3 nucleotides: TGCAGCGTTTTCAATCTGCAGGGAGGCCAATATGGCTACACCTTC. Protein product: CSVFNLQGGQYGYTF.

This chain links TRBV27 with TRBJ2-1; TRBD1 matches at 8 bases. This CDR3 comprises 14 residues. Germline V CDR1 and CDR2: MNHEY, SMNVEV (reference sequence). The V gene end was trimmed by 6 bases and the J gene end by 4 bases; junction bases not matched to a gene: 5. The CDR3 DNA is TGTGCCAGCAGCCTAGACAGGGGATACAATGAGCAGTTCTTC. This sequence encodes CASSLDRGYNEQFF.

The chain links TRBV29-1 to TRBJ1-4; D possibly corresponds to TRBD1 (6 bases). Germline CDR1 is SQVTM and CDR2 is ANQGSEA. The CDR3 is 17 residues long. With 3 bases removed from V and 7 bases from J, the gap between germline ends came to 24 bases. This CDR3 reads CSVEGDARGRLGEKLFF. DNA of the CDR3: TGCAGCGTTGAGGGTGATGCCAGGGGCCGACTCGGTGAAAAACTGTTTTTT.

This clone was counted once. The V and J genes are TRBV9 and TRBJ2-5; a weak D match, TRBD2 (6 bases). The germline CDR1 and CDR2 sequences are SGDLS and YYNGEE. V was trimmed by 1 base and J by 5 bases, leaving 12 bases between them. CDR3 length equals 14 residues. CDR3 sequence: CASSVRDFRETQYF. The CDR3 DNA follows: TGTGCCAGCAGCGTAAGGGACTTCCGGGAGACCCAGTACTTC.

The V call is TRBV27, the J call TRBJ2-5; 9 bases are shared with TRBD1. Unmatched junction bases numbered 2, after V lost 6 bases and J lost 3 bases. CDR3 length equals 13 residues. Germline V gene lookup returns CDR1 MNHEY and CDR2 SMNVEV (reference sequence). The CDR3 region is CASSRDREETQYF. The CDR3 DNA follows: TGTGCCAGCAGCCGGGACAGGGAAGAGACCCAGTACTTC.

CDR3: CSVEEGGGPEGYTF. Here the CDR3 DNA reads TGCAGCGTTGAAGAAGGAGGGGGTCCAGAAGGCTACACCTTC. This chain connects TRBV29-1 to TRBJ1-2; D is perhaps TRBD1 (6 bases). This CDR3 comprises 14 residues. Trimming removed 0 bases from V and 8 bases from J, with 16 bases in between. Looked up from germline, CDR1 is SQVTM and CDR2 is ANQGSEA.

This chain connects TRBV23-1 to TRBJ2-4; TRBD1 aligns across 8 bases. TRBV23-1 is reported as an ORF; its role is uncertain. CDR3 length: 16 residues. The trim removed 0 bases at V and 7 bases at J, leaving 8 bases unmatched. CDR3 region: CASSQSGQGACNIQYF. CDR3 DNA: TGCGCCAGCAGTCAATCGGGGCAGGGGGCATGCAACATTCAGTACTTC.

The chain couples TRBV25-1 to TRBJ1-2, with D possibly matching TRBD1 (6 bases). Germline V gives CDR1 MGHDK, CDR2 SYGVNS. The CDR3 loop spans 14 amino acids. V dropped 8 bases and J dropped 4 bases, with 17 bases sitting between them. The CDR3 protein is CASSFWGTSYGYTF. As DNA, the CDR3 is TGTGCCAGCTCATTTTGGGGGACATCCTATGGCTACACCTTC.

This clone was detected only once. The CDR3 coding sequence is TGTGCCAGCAGTCCCGGTTTAGGCGTTGGGAACACTGAAGCTTTCTTT. Its translation: CASSPGLGVGNTEAFF. The rearrangement uses TRBV27 and TRBJ1-1, with D unclear. The CDR3 sequence is 16 residues long. With 5 bases removed from V and 1 base from J, the gap between germline ends came to 17 bases. Germline V lookup: CDR1 MNHEY, CDR2 SMNVEV (reference sequence).

In this sample, this clone turned up a few times. The chain carries TRBV29-1 and TRBJ2-7; 8 bases line up with TRBD2. The CDR3 length is 17 residues. Germline V gene sequence: CDR1 SQVTM, CDR2 ANQGSEA. The ends lost 5 bases at V and 3 bases at J; junction bases unmatched: 18. The CDR3: CSVTGTRNSQTGYEQYF. CDR3 DNA sequence: TGCAGCGTTACCGGGACTAGGAACTCCCAAACCGGCTACGAGCAGTACTTC.

The chain has TRBV4-1 and TRBJ2-3; D perhaps matches TRBD1 (5 bases). The CDR3 contains 13 residues. The V and J ends lost 1 base and 5 bases respectively, with 7 bases between them. Germline assignment: CDR1 MGHRA and CDR2 YSYEKL. CDR3 in amino acids: CASSQGGGDTQYF. The CDR3, as DNA: TGCGCCAGCAGCCAAGGGGGCGGAGATACGCAGTATTTT.

V gene TRBV11-2 combines with J gene TRBJ2-7; weak D call: TRBD1 (6 bases). The CDR3 sequence is 14 residues long. Germline CDR1 and CDR2: SGHAT and FQNNGV. The germline V and J ends were trimmed by 1 base and 2 bases, with 9 bases remaining between them. The CDR3 reads CASSLGQAAYEQYF. The CDR3 nucleotides read TGTGCCAGCAGCTTAGGACAGGCAGCCTACGAGCAGTACTTC.

The chain couples TRBV29-1 to TRBJ2-7; D perhaps matches TRBD1 (6 bases). Trimming pared 6 bases from V and 0 bases from J, leaving 12 bases between. The CDR3 spans 13 residues. The germline CDR1 and CDR2 sequences are SQVTM and ANQGSEA. CDR3 coding DNA: TGCAGCGTGTCCCGGACAGACTCCTACGAGCAGTACTTC. Its protein is CSVSRTDSYEQYF.